This T cell receptor beta chain was captured by sequencing in a study of blood T cell repertoires in COVID-19. Original handling: Cell counts per sample came from amplifying reference gene primers. The protocol was immunoSEQ multiplex PCR, while the TCRdb copy is restricted to in-frame clones and leaves out a portion. The DNA was the basis for D and trimming; V, J and clone size are from that table. The repertoire has roughly 320,000 clones, around 85% of them found once; the top ten carry about 7%. On this clone itself: The same CDR3 arises from other DNA sequences in this sample as well.

The V gene lost 3 bases and the J gene lost 7 bases, with 9 bases spanning the gap. Germline values: CDR1 SEHNR, CDR2 FQNEAQ (reference sequence). This CDR3 region has 13 residues. The gene calls are TRBV7-9 and TRBJ1-4; a weak D match, TRBD1 (6 bases). The sequencing sample was made of peripheral blood. This TCR derives from a human donor in a cohort sampled during active COVID-19. CDR3 sequence: CASSLGAGEKLFF. In DNA, the CDR3 is TGTGCCAGCAGCTTGGGGGCAGGTGAAAAACTGTTTTTT. The full variable domain, with the rest looked up from reference TRBV7-9 and TRBJ1-4, is DTGVSQNPRHKITKRGQNVTFRCDPISEHNRLYWYRQTLGQGPEFLTYFQNEAQLEKSRLLSDRFSAERPKGSFSTLEIQRTEQGDSAMYLCASSLGAGEKLFFGSGTQLSVL.